The following is a T cell receptor (beta chain) sequence with its context. Its antigen is not yet known. Nothing much larger sits one base from this clone, and base qualities are not available. The germline V gene gives CDR1 as MDHEN and CDR2 as SYDVKM. Relative to germline, V is missing 6 bases and J is missing 3 bases, with 4 bases of the junction outside any gene match. Spanning cysteine to phenylalanine, the CDR3 consists of 14 amino acids. Only CDR3 DNA remains: 42 bases, in frame from the first base. CD8 naive samples were obtained by positive selection for CCR7 among CD45RO-negative cells, yielding a CD45RA+CCR7+ population from which TemRA cells were excluded. The donors were healthy, HIV-negative adults who had no recently reported acute infections or vaccinations. Every donor was a Caucasian adult residing in Nashville, Tennessee, USA. After blood collection by leukapheresis, PBMCs were isolated using Ficoll-Histopaque density gradient centrifugation and then cryopreserved in the vapor phase of liquid nitrogen. Analytical flow cytometry was used to check the purity and quantity of each magnetically sorted T cell population. Genomic DNA was isolated from every sorted fraction and measured by UV absorbance on a Nanodrop 2000c.

This record comes from a study of shared clonotypes between healthy human individuals (dated by TCRdb to 2018 to 2021). Looking at the study overall: A few men and a couple of women, aged 18 to 49 years, made up the cohort. To estimate repertoire size and how much clonotype sharing occurs between individuals, the study deeply sequenced the blood TCR repertoires of about five healthy adults. Between about 0.8 and 9 billion PBMCs per donor were obtained by leukapheresis. For each donor, CD4 naive and CD4 memory were each run on three plates, CD8 naive on two plates, and CD8 memory on one plate. Different laboratories and diverse techniques were used to prepare libraries and sequence TCR repertoires, to increase sequencing depth and limit assay-specific biases. Beyond this particular receptor, the publication reports: When several donors were compared, the shared fraction of clonotypes was 5% to 6.5% for naive CD4, about 4% for naive CD8, 2% to 2.5% for memory CD4, and less than 0.45% for memory CD8. Compared with non-shared clonotypes, the clonotypes found in all four sorted-subset donors had higher generation probabilities. The genetic and exposure-history diversity represented was limited by the small number of donors. Only blood was sampled, and tissue TCR repertoires likely differ from those in blood. Larger estimated clonotype richness was generally found for naive subsets than for memory subsets. Incomplete sequencing was indicated by rarefaction of sorted-subset datasets, despite the large sequencing depth. Pairwise subsampling led to the expectation that sequencing depth would affect the degree of clonotype sharing among donors.

Using the deep immunoSEQ assay, multiplex PCR amplified TCR CDR3 regions from genomic DNA. Extracted genomic DNA from each cell subset was spread evenly across all wells of several immunoSEQ 96-well plates, with each plate serving as a replicate. Each replicate PCR for sorted subsets received about 200 ng genomic DNA, equal to roughly 33,000 T cell genomes. The purified libraries were quantified using a Qubit 3.0 fluorometer, sized with a Bioanalyzer 2100, and then quantified again using the KAPA Library Quantification kit. A separate single-read 150-cycle Illumina NextSeq 550 flow cell was used to sequence each immunoSEQ 96-well plate. From the authors' description of their analysis: The immunoSEQ output contained only junctional sequences without quality scores, so filtering could not match that applied to full-length reads. To assign V/J genes and CDR3, sequences were annotated using PyIR, a Python wrapper for IgBLAST v1.9, with IMGT germline references. Reads were filtered out if the reads had weak V/J assignments (E-value above 1e-6), no CDR3, stop codons, out-of-frame junctions, or ambiguous translated residues. A V3J clonotype was defined by an identical inferred V gene, J gene, and CDR3 amino acid sequence. Percentage overlap between repertoires was computed as shared unique clonotypes divided by the size of the smaller repertoire. Repertoire richness was assessed with RTK rarefaction, the Chao1 estimator, and Recon v2.1 estimates of unobserved clonotypes. OLGA was used to compute generation probabilities for all TCRbeta clonotypes that the gDNA method yielded from a handful of donors. Drawn from immuneACCESS, this table holds only the in-frame rearrangements with V and J called that TCRdb kept. Clones are partly lost; checked studies trace under half to an unresolved V gene and leave the rest unexplained. From that table come the V and J calls and clone size; the DNA was used to work out D and trimming. The sample table holds about 1,900,000 clones, of which less than 95% were seen once. Around 1.2% of the sample is taken by the ten largest.

Rearrangement joined TRBV28 to TRBJ2-3; 9 central nucleotides agree with TRBD1. Input material: naive CD8+ T cells sorted from blood. The label giving this sample's cell subset or site can be read as: CD45RA+CCR7+. This receptor was taken from a man aged 18 to 29 in good health. The sequenced DNA is TGTGCCAGCAGACTACAGGGGGCGACAGATACGCAGTATTTT. It translates to CASRLQGATDTQYF.